This record covers a single T cell receptor beta chain. The antigen remains unidentified. This entry is derived from a study of T cell responses to AZD1222 COVID-19 vaccine. Study conclusions and caveats: Only five or six individuals given AZD1222 were seropositive at baseline.

Sequencing was performed with immunoSEQ multiplex PCR; in TCRdb, only in-frame clones are kept and a portion is missing. The sample has more than 70,000 clones; 90% are singletons. It was second doses at about 4 or about 12 weeks that were pooled. The sample in question was peripheral blood, obtained 28 days after the second AZD1222 dose. This TCR derives from an adult who received the AZD1222 COVID-19 vaccine.

DNA for the CDR3: TGTGCCAGCATGTGGGGAGCAGATACGCAGTATTTT. Residues: CASMWGADTQYF. V is TRBV2 and J is TRBJ2-3; D possibly corresponds to TRBD2 (5 bases). Germline V lookup: CDR1 SNHLY, CDR2 FYNNEI. The CDR3 has 12 amino acids. Trimming pared 7 bases from V and 4 bases from J, leaving 9 bases between. The full variable domain, completed using reference TRBV2 and TRBJ2-3, is EPEVTQTPSHQVTQMGQEVILRCVPISNHLYFYWYRQILGQKVEFLVSFYNNEISEKSEIFDDQFSVERPDGSNFTLKIRSTKLEDSAMYFCASMWGADTQYFGPGTRLTVL.